This T cell receptor beta chain originates from a study of shared clonotypes between healthy human individuals (dated by TCRdb to about 2020). For context, the study as a whole: A couple of women and a few men aged 18 to 49 years were included in the cohort. Per donor, three plates each were used for CD4 naive and CD4 memory, two for CD8 naive, and one for CD8 memory. The study deeply sequenced blood TCR repertoires of five healthy adults to estimate repertoire size and the extent of clonotype sharing between individuals. Different laboratories and diverse techniques were used to prepare libraries and sequence TCR repertoires, to increase sequencing depth and limit assay-specific biases. Per donor, leukapheresis produced somewhere between about 0.85 and 9.5 billion PBMCs.

The germline V gene (reference sequence) sets CDR1 to MNHEY and CDR2 to SMNVEV. V has 3 bases trimmed and J has 3 bases trimmed; junction bases matching no gene number 8. The CDR3 spans 16 residues, from the cysteine through the phenylalanine. CDR3 DNA is the only sequence kept; it has 48 bases, read in frame from the first base. Worth noting for this clone: No antigen is known for it. No per-base quality is available; no much larger clone lies one base away.

What the research found in general, with its limitations: Rarefaction of sorted-subset datasets indicated incomplete sequencing despite the large sequencing depth. Higher generation probabilities were observed for clonotypes shared by all four sorted-subset donors than for non-shared clonotypes. Estimated clonotype richness was generally larger for naive than for memory subsets. Because the study included only a small number of donors, the genetic and exposure-history diversity represented was limited. Sampling was restricted to blood, and TCR repertoires in tissue are likely to differ from TCR repertoires in blood. Pairwise subsampling indicated that sequencing depth was expected to affect the degree of clonotype sharing among donors. About 5% of naive CD4, roughly 3.6% of naive CD8, around 2.3% of memory CD4, and approximately 0.39% of memory CD8 clonotypes were shared across several donors.

Using the deep immunoSEQ assay, TCR CDR3 regions were amplified from genomic DNA by multiplex PCR. For each cell subset, the extracted genomic DNA was distributed evenly across all wells of several immunoSEQ 96-well plates, and each plate served as one replicate. Each replicate PCR for sorted subsets received about 220 ng genomic DNA, equal to about 30,000 T cell genomes. The purified libraries were quantified using a Qubit 3.0 fluorometer, sized with a Bioanalyzer 2100, and then quantified again using the KAPA Library Quantification kit. Every immunoSEQ 96-well plate was sequenced on a dedicated single-read 150-cycle Illumina NextSeq 550 flow cell. The authors processed their data as follows. Because the immunoSEQ output held only junctional sequences and lacked quality scores, the filtering could not match the filtering applied to full-length reads. Sequences were annotated with PyIR, a Python wrapper for IgBLAST v1.9, using IMGT germline references to assign V/J genes and CDR3. Any read was removed if the V/J assignment was weak (E-value above 1e-6), the CDR3 was missing, or the read contained stop codons, out-of-frame junctions, or ambiguous translated residues. V3J clonotypes were defined by identical inferred V gene, J gene, and CDR3 amino acid sequence. Percentage overlap between repertoires was calculated by dividing the number of shared unique clonotypes by the size of the smaller repertoire. RTK rarefaction, the Chao1 estimator, and Recon v2.1 estimates of unobserved clonotypes were used to assess repertoire richness. OLGA was used to compute generation probabilities for all TCRbeta clonotypes that the gDNA method yielded from a handful of donors. TCRdb took over this immuneACCESS table, retaining in-frame rearrangements with V and J assigned. Such tables are incomplete; in checked studies, under half of the missing clones stem from an unresolved V gene, and the remainder is unexplained. V and J calls and clone size come straight from that table; D and trimming were deduced from the DNA. The sample table contains millions of clones; only one count was recorded for 90% to 95% of them. The ten biggest clones cover under 2% of the sample.

CD8 naive samples were CD45RO-negative cells positively selected for CCR7, giving a CD45RA+CCR7+ population that excluded TemRA cells. Donors were healthy HIV-negative adults with no recently reported acute infections or vaccinations. Every donor was a Caucasian adult residing in Nashville, Tennessee, USA. After blood collection by leukapheresis, PBMCs were isolated using Ficoll-Histopaque density gradient centrifugation and then cryopreserved in the vapor phase of liquid nitrogen. Analytical flow cytometry was used to check the purity and quantity of every magnetically sorted T cell population. Each sorted fraction had its genomic DNA isolated and then quantified by UV absorbance on a Nanodrop 2000c.

What was sequenced was naive CD8+ T cells from PBMCs. The cell subset or site label of this sample denotes: CD45RA+CCR7+. The clonotype comes from a man younger than 35 in good health. Some clones in this sample may be carry-over from other donors' samples. Recombination joined TRBV27 with TRBJ2-7; 10 bases in the middle match TRBD1. The CDR3 protein: CASSLIPGQGFYEQYF. In nucleotide form, the sequence is TGTGCCAGCAGTTTGATACCGGGACAGGGGTTCTACGAGCAGTACTTC.